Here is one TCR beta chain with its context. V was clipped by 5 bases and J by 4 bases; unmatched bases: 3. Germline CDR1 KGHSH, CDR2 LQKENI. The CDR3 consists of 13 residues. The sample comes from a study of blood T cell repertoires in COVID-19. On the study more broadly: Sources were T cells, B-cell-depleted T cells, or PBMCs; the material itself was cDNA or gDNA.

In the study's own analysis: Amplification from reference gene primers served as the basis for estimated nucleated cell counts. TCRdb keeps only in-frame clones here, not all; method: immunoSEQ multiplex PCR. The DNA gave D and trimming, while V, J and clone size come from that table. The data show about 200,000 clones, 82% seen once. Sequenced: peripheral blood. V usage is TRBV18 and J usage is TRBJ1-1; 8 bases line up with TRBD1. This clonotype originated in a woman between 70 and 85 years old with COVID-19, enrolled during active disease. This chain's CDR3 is CASSTTGATEAFF. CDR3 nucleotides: TGTGCCAGCTCAACGACAGGGGCCACTGAAGCTTTCTTT.